This T cell receptor (beta chain) was recovered during a study of control samples from healthy donors and cancer patients. Method: immunoSEQ multiplex PCR; TCRdb's copy keeps in-frame clones and lacks some. This table holds some 57,000 clones, roughly 95% found once. The CDR3 loop spans 16 amino acids. Germline lookup yields CDR1 MDHEN and CDR2 SYDVKM. V shed 6 bases and J shed 7 bases, with 24 bases lying between them. Sequences were obtained from blood. The TCR sequence derives from a man aged 30 to 39 in good health. The chain employs TRBV28 and TRBJ2-5; D remains ambiguous. The CDR3 sequence: CASRDPVGSLIGTQYF. The CDR3 DNA is TGTGCCAGCAGGGACCCGGTGGGCAGCCTCATAGGGACCCAGTACTTC.